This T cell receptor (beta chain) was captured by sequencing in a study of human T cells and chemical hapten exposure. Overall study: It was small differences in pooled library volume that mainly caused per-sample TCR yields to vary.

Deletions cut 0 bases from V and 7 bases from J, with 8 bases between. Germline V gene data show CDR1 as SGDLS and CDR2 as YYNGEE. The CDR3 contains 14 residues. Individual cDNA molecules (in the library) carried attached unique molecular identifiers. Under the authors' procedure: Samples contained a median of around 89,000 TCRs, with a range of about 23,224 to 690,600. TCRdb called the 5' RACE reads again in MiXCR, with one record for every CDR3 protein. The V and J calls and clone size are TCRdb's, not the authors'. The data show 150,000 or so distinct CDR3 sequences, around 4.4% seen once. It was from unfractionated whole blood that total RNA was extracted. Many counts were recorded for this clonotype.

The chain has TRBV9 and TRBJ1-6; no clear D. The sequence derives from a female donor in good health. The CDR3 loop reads CASSVAWRNSPLHF. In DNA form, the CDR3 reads TGTGCCAGCAGCGTAGCTTGGAGAAATTCACCCCTCCACTTT.